The 4 T cell receptor beta chains listed next were all sequenced from one sample in a study of response to subunit inactivated influenza vaccine. TCRdb redid the calling of the RT-PCR reads with MiXCR, one entry per CDR3 protein. Of roughly 460,000 distinct CDR3 sequences detected, roughly 11% appear once; the ten largest clones hold approximately 12%. The sample in question was PBMCs from blood, obtained roughly 45 days after vaccination. The origin of the receptors is a man aged 45 to 65 who received an inactivated influenza vaccine.

This CDR3 reads CASSGTGGSEGYTF. The CDR3 nucleotides read TGCGCCAGCAGCGGGACAGGGGGGTCGGAGGGCTACACCTTC. The V gene is TRBV5-1, the J gene TRBJ1-2; TRBD1 aligns across 11 bases. In germline, CDR1 is SGHRS, CDR2 YFSETQ. The CDR3 runs to 14 residues. V lost 4 bases and J lost 8; bases outside the gene matches: 7.

This clonotype was counted a few times. The genes are TRBV3-1 and TRBJ1-2, with TRBD1 matching 8 bases. The CDR3 has 15 residues. With 3 bases clipped from V and 1 base from J, the junction kept 4 bases outside the gene matches. CDR1 and CDR2 (germline): LGHDT, YNNKEL (reference sequence). The CDR3 DNA reads TGTGCCAGCAGCCAGGGGACAGGACTTAACTATGGCTACACCTTC. As protein: CASSQGTGLNYGYTF.

The J gene is TRBJ2-1, the V gene TRBV6-2 or TRBV6-3; 7 bases fit TRBD2. V lost 0 bases, J lost 3 bases, and 11 bases stayed unmatched. The CDR3 is made up of 18 amino acids. Germline V CDR1 and CDR2: MNHEY, SVGEGT. The CDR3 DNA sequence: TGTGCCAGCAGTTACTCAAGGCTAGCGGTTCAGGTCTACAATGAGCAGTTCTTC. It yields the protein CASSYSRLAVQVYNEQFF.

This clonotype appeared many times. V and J are TRBV20-1 and TRBJ2-3, with 11 bases matching TRBD2. V gave up 1 base and J gave up 6 bases; unmatched junction bases: 9. The CDR3 contains 16 residues. The germline V gene encodes CDR1 DFQATT and CDR2 SNEGSKA (reference sequence). The CDR3 nucleotides are TGCAGTGCTAGAGCACTTAGCGGGGGGGCAAGGGATACGCAGTATTTT. Encoded protein: CSARALSGGARDTQYF.